This TCR beta chain was retrieved from a study of blood T cell repertoires in COVID-19. This clone was observed a handful of times. Method: immunoSEQ multiplex PCR; TCRdb's copy keeps in-frame clones and lacks some. The sample shows approximately 94,000 clones, roughly 80% of them seen only once. CDR3 length: 16 amino acids. Germline assignment: CDR1 MDHEN and CDR2 SYDVKM. Between the trimmed V and J ends, which lost 1 base and 1 base, there was a span of 11 bases. The gene calls are TRBV28 and TRBJ1-5, with D tentatively TRBD1 (5 bases). This TCR came from a man aged 65 to 79 with active or convalescent COVID-19. Material: peripheral blood. The chain's CDR3 is CASSLSPRQSNQPQHF. The CDR3 nucleotides read TGTGCCAGCAGTTTATCGCCAAGACAGAGCAATCAGCCCCAGCATTTT.